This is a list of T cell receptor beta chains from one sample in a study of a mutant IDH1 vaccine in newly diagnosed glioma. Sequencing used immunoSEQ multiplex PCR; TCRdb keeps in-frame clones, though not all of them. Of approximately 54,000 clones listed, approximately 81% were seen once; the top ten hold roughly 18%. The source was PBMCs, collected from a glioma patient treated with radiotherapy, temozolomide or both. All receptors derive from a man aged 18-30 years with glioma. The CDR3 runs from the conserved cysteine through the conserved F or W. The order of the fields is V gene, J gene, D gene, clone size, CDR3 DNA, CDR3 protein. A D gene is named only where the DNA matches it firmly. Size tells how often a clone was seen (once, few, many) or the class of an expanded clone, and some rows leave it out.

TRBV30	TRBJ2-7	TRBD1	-	TGTGCCTGGAGTCACCCGACCGGACAGGGTACGTACGAGCAGTACTTC	CAWSHPTGQGTYEQYF
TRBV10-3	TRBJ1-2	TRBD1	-	TGTGCCATCAGTGAGTCGACAGGGGCGGGTGGCTACACCTTC	CAISESTGAGGYTF
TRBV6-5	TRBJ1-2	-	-	TGTGCCAGCAGTAGAGGGGGCTATGGCTACACCTTC	CASSRGGYGYTF
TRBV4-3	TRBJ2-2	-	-	TGCGCCAGCAGCCAATTACAGACTGCTGGTACCGGGGAGCTGTTTTTT	CASSQLQTAGTGELFF
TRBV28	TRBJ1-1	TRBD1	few	TGTGCCAGTGGGACAGGGCCGAACACTGAAGCTTTCTTT	CASGTGPNTEAFF
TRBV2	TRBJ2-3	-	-	TGTGCCAGCAGTGAGGATACAGGGGGGGGCACAGATACGCAGTATTTT	CASSEDTGGGTDTQYF
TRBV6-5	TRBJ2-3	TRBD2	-	TGTGCCAGCAGTTACGCCGGTAGCGGGTACACAGATACGCAGTATTTT	CASSYAGSGYTDTQYF
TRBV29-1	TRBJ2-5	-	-	TGCAGCGTTCAGAGAACGCAAGAGACCCAGTACTTC	CSVQRTQETQYF
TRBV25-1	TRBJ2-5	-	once	TGTGCCAGCAGTGAATTAAACAGCCAAGAGACCCAGTACTTC	CASSELNSQETQYF
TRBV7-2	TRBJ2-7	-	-	TGTGCCAGCAGCTTACGACGGGACACGGGTCCCTACGAGCAGTACTTC	CASSLRRDTGPYEQYF
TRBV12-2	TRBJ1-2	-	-	TGTGCAAGTCGCTTCAGAGGGAGAGATAACTATGGCTACACCTTC	CASRFRGRDNYGYTF
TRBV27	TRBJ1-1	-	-	TGTGCCAGCAGTTGGGGACTGCGTAACACTGAAGCTTTCTTT	CASSWGLRNTEAFF
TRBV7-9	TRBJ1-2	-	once	TGTGCCAGCAGCTTAGCGGACGGGGGCGCCTCCCTTTTCTATGGCTACACCTTC	CASSLADGGASLFYGYTF
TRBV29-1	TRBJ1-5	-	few	TGCAGCGTTGAAGTTAATAGCAATCAGCCCCAGCATTTT	CSVEVNSNQPQHF
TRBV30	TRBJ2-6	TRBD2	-	TGTGCCTGGAGTGTATACTGGGGGGGGTTCTCTGGGGCCAACGTCCTGACTTTC	CAWSVYWGGFSGANVLTF
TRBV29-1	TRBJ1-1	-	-	TGCAGCGTTGAAGAGCGAGACAGGACTATACCGCTAAACACTGAAGCTTTCTTT	CSVEERDRTIPLNTEAFF
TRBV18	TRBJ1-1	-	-	TGTGCCAGCTCACCACCAGTAAAACCGAACACTGAAGCTTTCTTT	CASSPPVKPNTEAFF
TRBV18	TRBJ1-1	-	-	TGTGCCAGCTCACCACGGGGGGCGAGGAACACTGAAGCTTTCTTT	CASSPRGARNTEAFF
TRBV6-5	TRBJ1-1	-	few	TGTGCCAGCAGTTACTCTGTGGCAGGGAGAGCTTTCTTT	CASSYSVAGRAFF
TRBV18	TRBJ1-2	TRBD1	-	TGTGCCAGCTCACCACCGGGACAGGGAGTAAAATATGGCTACACCTTC	CASSPPGQGVKYGYTF
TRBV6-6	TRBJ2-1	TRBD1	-	TGTGCCAGCAGGGGACAGAGCTCCTACAATGAGCAGTTCTTC	CASRGQSSYNEQFF
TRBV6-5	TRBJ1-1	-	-	TGTGCCAGCAGCGTACTTCGGGGGACTGAAGCTTTCTTT	CASSVLRGTEAFF
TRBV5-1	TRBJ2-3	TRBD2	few	TGCGCCAGCAGCTTGGCCCTAGCGGGAGGAGACACAGATACGCAGTATTTT	CASSLALAGGDTDTQYF
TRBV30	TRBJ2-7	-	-	TGTGCCTGGAGTGGAACCCATGTTACCTACGAGCAGTACTTC	CAWSGTHVTYEQYF
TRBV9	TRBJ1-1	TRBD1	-	TGTGCCAGCAGCTCAAGACAGGGGGAAAGCACTGAAGCTTTCTTT	CASSSRQGESTEAFF
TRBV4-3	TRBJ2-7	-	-	TGCGCCAGCAGCCAAGATGTCGTGGCAGACCGAGGTTACGAGCAGTACTTC	CASSQDVVADRGYEQYF
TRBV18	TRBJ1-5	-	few	TGTGCCAGCTCAGAGGGGAACAATCAGCCCCAGCATTTT	CASSEGNNQPQHF
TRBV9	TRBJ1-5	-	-	TGTGCCAGCAGCGTACGGAGGTTCAATCAGCCCCAGCATTTT	CASSVRRFNQPQHF
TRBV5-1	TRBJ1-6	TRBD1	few	TGCGCCAGCAGCTCGAAACAGGGGGACTCTTCACCCCTCCACTTT	CASSSKQGDSSPLHF
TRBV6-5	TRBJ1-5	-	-	TGTGCCAGCTCCGGGGACATCAATCAGCCCCAGCATTTT	CASSGDINQPQHF
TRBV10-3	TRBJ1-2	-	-	TGTGCCATCTATTCCCAAGGGGCTGGGCTCTATGGCTACACCTTC	CAIYSQGAGLYGYTF
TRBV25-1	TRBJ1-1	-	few	TGTGCCAGCAGTGACGGCCAGATGAACACTGAAGCTTTCTTT	CASSDGQMNTEAFF
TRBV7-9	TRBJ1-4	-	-	TGTGCCAGCAGCGGCGAGCTGGTCCTACCTAATGAAAAACTGTTTTTT	CASSGELVLPNEKLFF